The 27 T cell receptor beta chains in this list originate from one sample, sequenced in a study of cytomegalovirus exposure and HLA in healthy donors. PCR employed 60 Vbeta and 13 Jbeta primers. Only in-frame clones appear in the TCRdb table, and some are missing; sequencing was by immunoSEQ multiplex PCR. This table has more than 90,000 clones, more than 60% appearing once. The sample was PBMCs. Source of these receptors: a human donor in good health.

J is TRBJ2-2 and V is TRBV5-1; 11 nucleotides agree with TRBD2. The trim removed 0 bases at V and 4 bases at J, leaving 2 bases unmatched. The germline gives CDR1 SGHRS, CDR2 YFSETQ. The CDR3 totals 16 residues. CDR3 sequence reads: CASSLVAGGPTGELFF. In DNA, the CDR3 is TGCGCCAGCAGCTTGGTAGCGGGGGGGCCCACCGGGGAGCTGTTTTTT.

The chain is built from TRBV7-9 and TRBJ2-1; D gene unclear. Trimming cost V 3 bases and J 8 bases, with 17 bases left between them. The CDR3 runs 15 residues. The V gene's germline CDR1 is SEHNR and CDR2 FQNEAQ (reference sequence). In nucleotides, the CDR3 is TGTGCCAGCAGCTTGGTGTTCGGAGAAATCGATGAGCAGTTCTTC. Its translation: CASSLVFGEIDEQFF.

Comment on this clone: One end of the junction does not line up with germline, which may come from a read error. DNA for the CDR3: TGTGCCAGCAGAGAGATAAACAGGGTCTCAGACGGCTGCACCTTC. It yields the protein CASREINRVSDGCTF. The chain links TRBV27 to TRBJ1-2; tentatively, D is TRBD1 (6 bases). Germline V gene data show CDR1 as MNHEY and CDR2 as SMNVEV (reference sequence). CDR3 length: 15 amino acids.

The chain has TRBV2 and TRBJ2-2, with 9 bases fitting TRBD1. CDR3 size: 14 residues. V gave up 10 bases and J gave up 4 bases; unmatched junction bases: 7. CDR1 SNHLY and CDR2 FYNNEI come from the germline V gene. The CDR3 DNA reads TGTGCCAATAGGGACAGGGATGGCACCGGGGAGCTGTTTTTT. This gives the protein CANRDRDGTGELFF.

The V and J genes are TRBV5-1 and TRBJ2-7, with D maybe TRBD1 (5 bases). Germline values: CDR1 SGHRS, CDR2 YFSETQ. Trimming removed 0 bases at V and 1 base at J, with 11 bases between. This CDR3 spans 15 amino acids. The CDR3 DNA is TGCGCCAGCAGCTTGGTGGCGGCAGGGTCCTACGAGCAGTACTTC. Its translation: CASSLVAAGSYEQYF.

The chain combines TRBV28 with TRBJ2-3; 11 bases line up with TRBD2. The germline gives CDR1 MDHEN, CDR2 SYDVKM. The V and J ends lost 5 bases and 3 bases, in that order; junction bases with no gene match: 4. The CDR3 runs 15 residues. CDR3 sequence: CASSVAGGLTDTQYF. The CDR3 bases are TGTGCCAGCAGTGTAGCGGGGGGGCTTACAGATACGCAGTATTTT.

This clone showed up just a few times. The chain joins TRBV7-9 to TRBJ1-1; 7 bases match TRBD1. The CDR3 spans 15 residues. Germline lookup yields CDR1 SEHNR and CDR2 FQNEAQ (reference sequence). After removal of 5 bases from V and 0 bases from J, the junction contained 6 bases not matched to a gene. This chain's CDR3 is CASSLHRGMNTEAFF. CDR3 nucleotide sequence: TGTGCCAGCAGCCTGCACAGGGGCATGAACACTGAAGCTTTCTTT.

This rearrangement joins TRBV9 to TRBJ2-1; 7 nucleotides match TRBD1. V was pared by 4 bases and J by 9 bases, with 16 bases of the junction left unmatched. The CDR3 loop spans 16 amino acids. CDR1 is SGDLS, CDR2 YYNGEE, per germline. The CDR3, as DNA: TGTGCCAGCAGCCAGGTCCTGACAGGGAGTTCCGGTGAGCAGTTCTTC. This encodes CASSQVLTGSSGEQFF.

This chain connects TRBV27 to TRBJ2-5; D is ambiguous. The CDR3 has 15 residues. From germline, CDR1 is MNHEY and CDR2 SMNVEV (reference sequence). The germline V and J ends were trimmed by 4 bases and 5 bases, with 17 bases remaining between them. This chain's CDR3 is CASSSLETRWETQYF. The CDR3 DNA reads TGTGCCAGCAGTTCTCTCGAGACACGATGGGAGACCCAGTACTTC.

The rearrangement links TRBV7-9 to TRBJ1-1; D possibly corresponds to TRBD1 (6 bases). Germline assignment: CDR1 SEHNR and CDR2 FQNEAQ (reference sequence). CDR3 size: 13 residues. Trimming removed 8 bases at V and 5 bases at J, with 15 bases between. The CDR3 loop reads CASVDRRGTEAFF. CDR3 in DNA: TGTGCCAGCGTCGACAGGCGCGGGACTGAAGCTTTCTTT.

This clone was counted only a few times. The V call is TRBV5-1, the J call TRBJ2-7; a possible D gene is TRBD2 (6 bases). Germline-derived CDR1 and CDR2 are SGHRS and YFSETQ. Deletions cut 0 bases from V and 6 bases from J, with 16 bases between. The CDR3 is 15 residues long. This CDR3 reads CASSLDGGSLREQYF. The CDR3 bases are TGCGCCAGCAGCTTGGATGGGGGGAGTCTTCGCGAGCAGTACTTC.

V gene TRBV9 combines with J gene TRBJ2-7, with D maybe TRBD1 (6 bases). V was cut by 0 bases and J by 3 bases, with 10 bases left in between. Looked up from germline, CDR1 is SGDLS and CDR2 is YYNGEE. The CDR3 totals 14 residues. CDR3 sequence reads: CASSVGTAGYEQYF. The CDR3 bases are TGTGCCAGCAGCGTAGGGACAGCTGGCTACGAGCAGTACTTC.

The rearrangement joins TRBV10-3 to TRBJ1-2, with 8 bases identical to TRBD1. The trim removed 6 bases at V and 6 bases at J, leaving 6 bases unmatched. In germline, CDR1 is ENHRY, CDR2 SYGVKD. The CDR3 is made up of 13 amino acids. The DNA for the CDR3 is TGTGCCATCAGAGGGGAACAGGGGGATGGCTACACCTTC. It codes for CAIRGEQGDGYTF.

This chain uses TRBV9 with TRBJ2-2; TRBD1 aligns across 9 bases. Germline lookup yields CDR1 SGDLS and CDR2 YYNGEE. CDR3 length equals 15 residues. V shed 4 bases and J 6 bases; nucleotides not matched to a gene: 7. As DNA, the CDR3 is TGTGCCAGCAGCCCGGGGACAGGGTATGCCGGGGAGCTGTTTTTT. Translating gives CASSPGTGYAGELFF.

The chain joins TRBV7-2 to TRBJ2-7; D is uncertain. CDR1 and CDR2 from the germline V gene are SGHTA and FQGNSA. The CDR3 spans 15 residues. V lost 5 bases to trimming and J lost 5 bases, with 19 bases between them. CDR3 sequence reads: CASSVPVTTSHEQYF. The CDR3 DNA follows: TGTGCCAGCAGCGTCCCAGTAACCACATCCCACGAGCAGTACTTC. Drawing the rest from reference TRBV7-2 and TRBJ2-7, the complete variable domain is GAGVSQSPSNKVTEKGKDVELRCDPISGHTALYWYRQSLGQGLEFLIYFQGNSAPDKSGLPSDRFSAERTGGSVSTLTIQRTQQEDSAVYLCASSVPVTTSHEQYFGPGTRLTVT.

The rearrangement uses TRBV29-1 and TRBJ2-7; perhaps TRBD1 as D (5 bases). The V gene's germline CDR1 is SQVTM and CDR2 ANQGSEA. The CDR3 totals 12 residues. Trimming shortened V by 7 bases and J by 4 bases, and 14 bases separated the two germline ends. Here the CDR3 reads CSARLTEYEQYF. The DNA for the CDR3 is TGCAGCGCTAGACTGACAGAGTACGAGCAGTACTTC.

The chain has TRBV5-1 and TRBJ2-1; D perhaps matches TRBD2 (6 bases). The CDR3 totals 15 residues. Trimming pared 4 bases from V and 6 bases from J, leaving 17 bases between. Looked up from germline, CDR1 is SGHRS and CDR2 is YFSETQ. The CDR3 region is CASSPTAGGINEQFF. CDR3 coding DNA: TGCGCCAGCAGCCCGACAGCGGGCGGGATCAATGAGCAGTTCTTC.

V gene TRBV7-9 combines with J gene TRBJ2-2, with D possibly TRBD2 on 6 matching bases. CDR1 is SEHNR, CDR2 FQNEAQ, per germline (reference sequence). The CDR3 is 17 residues long. Trimming removed 4 bases from V and 5 bases from J, with 20 bases in between. This CDR3 is CASSSRRGGAWTGELFF. The CDR3 region has the DNA TGTGCCAGCAGCTCCCGACGAGGAGGGGCATGGACCGGGGAGCTGTTTTTT.

Comment on this clone: At one end the junction does not follow the germline gene, possibly because of a read error. The J gene is TRBJ2-7, the V gene TRBV7-2; the D gene is possibly TRBD1 (5 bases). The CDR3 consists of 17 residues. Germline CDR1 is SGHTA and CDR2 is FQGNSA. The CDR3 region has the DNA TGTGCCAGCAGCTTAGTCGGTTTAGGGGTCCGACCCTACGAGCAGCACTTC. Encoded protein: CASSLVGLGVRPYEQHF. Looking up the rest from reference TRBV7-2 and TRBJ2-7 gives the full variable domain: GAGVSQSPSNKVTEKGKDVELRCDPISGHTALYWYRQSLGQGLEFLIYFQGNSAPDKSGLPSDRFSAERTGGSVSTLTIQRTQQEDSAVYLCASSLVGLGVRPYEQHFGPGTRLTVT.

The rearrangement joins TRBV5-1 to TRBJ1-1; D possibly corresponds to TRBD1 (6 bases). The germline V gene has CDR1 SGHRS and CDR2 YFSETQ. The CDR3 runs to 17 residues. Trimming stripped 2 bases from V and 7 bases from J, with 24 bases between. The DNA for the CDR3 is TGCGCCAGCAGCTTAGGAAAGGTAGCAGGGGCTCCAGGTGAAGCTTTCTTT. It codes for CASSLGKVAGAPGEAFF.

On this clone: The junction shows a germline mismatch at one end, possibly a read error. Other nucleotide sequences from this sample produce the same CDR3. This chain links TRBV27 with TRBJ1-6; D perhaps matches TRBD1 (6 bases). Germline CDR1 is MNHEY and CDR2 is SMNVEV (reference sequence). The CDR3 spans 14 residues. CDR3: CASRQTGSNSPLHF. In DNA form, the CDR3 reads TGTGCCAGCAGGCAAACAGGGTCCAATTCACCTCTCCACTTT.

This chain links TRBV7-9 with TRBJ2-4; 10 nucleotides agree with TRBD1. V lost 4 bases, J lost 6 bases, and 9 bases stayed unmatched. From germline, CDR1 is SEHNR and CDR2 FQNEAQ (reference sequence). There are 16 residues in the CDR3. CDR3 in amino acids: CASSSVGQGESNIQYF. The CDR3 coding sequence is TGTGCCAGCAGCTCGGTCGGACAGGGGGAATCAAACATTCAGTACTTC.

The chain links TRBV6-4 to TRBJ2-1, with D maybe TRBD2 (6 bases). V was trimmed by 0 bases and J by 6 bases, leaving 15 bases between them. Germline CDR1 is MRHNA and CDR2 is SNTAGT. The CDR3 spans 16 residues. The CDR3 here is CASSDSGIPEGNEQFF. The CDR3 DNA sequence: TGTGCCAGCAGTGACTCTGGGATCCCGGAGGGCAATGAGCAGTTCTTC.

The rearrangement joins TRBV27 to TRBJ1-2; possible D gene TRBD1, 5 bases. V lost 2 bases and J lost 4, with 11 bases in between. This CDR3 comprises 14 residues. Per germline, CDR1 MNHEY and CDR2 SMNVEV (reference sequence). The CDR3 DNA reads as TGTGCCAGCAGTTTACAGGGTTCTGGCTATGGCTACACCTTC. Translating it yields CASSLQGSGYGYTF.

The V and J genes are TRBV2 and TRBJ1-3; possible D gene TRBD1, 5 bases. CDR3 length equals 11 residues. Germline loops: CDR1 SNHLY, CDR2 FYNNEI. V was trimmed by 6 bases and J by 7 bases, leaving 7 bases between them. CDR3 loop: CASRKGNTIYF. The CDR3 DNA follows: TGTGCCAGCAGGAAGGGGAACACCATATATTTT.

The J gene is TRBJ2-7, the V gene TRBV11-2, with TRBD1 as a possible D gene (6 bases). The germline CDR1 and CDR2 sequences are SGHAT and FQNNGV. The CDR3 totals 12 residues. V lost 1 base and J lost 6, with 7 bases in between. This CDR3 reads CASSLGGGEQYF. The CDR3 nucleotides read TGTGCCAGCAGCTTAGGAGGGGGCGAGCAGTACTTC.

The genes are TRBV10-2 and TRBJ1-1; possible D gene TRBD1, 5 bases. In germline, CDR1 is WSHSY, CDR2 SAAADI. V lost 2 bases, J lost 5 bases, and 15 bases lay in between. This CDR3 spans 15 amino acids. The CDR3 region is CASSEGMTVRTEAFF. The CDR3 nucleotides are TGCGCCAGCAGTGAGGGCATGACAGTAAGGACTGAAGCTTTCTTT.